These 11 T cell receptor beta chains were all obtained from the same sample, sequenced in a study of blood T cell repertoires in COVID-19. Assay: immunoSEQ multiplex PCR; the TCRdb copy retains only in-frame clones and omits some. The sample has approximately 70,000 clones, around 81% seen once. What was sequenced was peripheral blood. The receptors originated from a woman aged 55-69 years with acute or convalescent COVID-19.

This clone occurred a few times. The chain links TRBV10-1 to TRBJ1-1; TRBD1 might be the D (5 bases). Germline CDR1 reads WNHNN; CDR2 reads SYGVQD (reference sequence). Between the trimmed V and J ends, which lost 9 bases and 3 bases, there was a span of 23 bases. The CDR3 has 16 amino acids. This CDR3 reads CARGLVLSTKDTEAFF. The DNA of the CDR3 is TGCGCCAGGGGACTGGTGCTCTCGACTAAGGACACTGAAGCTTTCTTT.

The chain links TRBV7-2 to TRBJ2-6; D not resolved. Germline loops: CDR1 SGHTA, CDR2 FQGNSA. The ends were cut back, 5 bases at V and 1 base at J, with 9 bases in the middle. CDR3 length: 15 amino acids. The CDR3 DNA reads TGTGCCAGCAGCCTCGAGATGTCTGGGGCCAACGTCCTGACTTTC. Amino acids: CASSLEMSGANVLTF.

V and J are TRBV7-2 and TRBJ2-7; TRBD2 matches 9 bases. This CDR3 has 16 amino acids. J lost 0 bases, V lost 5 bases, and 8 bases had no gene match. The V gene's germline CDR1 is SGHTA and CDR2 FQGNSA. Here the CDR3 reads CASSPRGAGGSYEQYF. DNA for the CDR3: TGTGCCAGCAGCCCCCGCGGAGCGGGGGGCTCCTACGAGCAGTACTTC.

This CDR3 reads CASSPDRNYGYTF. DNA for the CDR3: TGTGCCAGCAGCCCAGACAGAAACTATGGCTACACCTTC. V and J are TRBV2 and TRBJ1-2; D is possibly TRBD1 (5 bases). This CDR3 has 13 residues. Trimming took 6 bases from V and 2 from J, leaving 10 bases between them. Germline CDR1 SNHLY, CDR2 FYNNEI.

The rearrangement joins TRBV3-1 (or the pseudogene TRBV3-2) to TRBJ1-6; no definite D call. The V gene lost 0 bases and the J gene lost 2 bases, with 5 bases spanning the gap. The CDR3 is made up of 15 amino acids. Germline CDR1 is LGHDT and CDR2 is YNNKEL (reference sequence). Here the CDR3 DNA reads TGTGCCAGCAGCCAAGACAGAACCTATAATTCACCCCTCCACTTT. This gives the protein CASSQDRTYNSPLHF.

The V call is TRBV19, the J call TRBJ1-2; TRBD1 might be the D (5 bases). There are 14 residues in the CDR3. V lost 4 bases and J 5 bases, leaving 14 bases between the germline ends. Germline V gene sequence: CDR1 LNHDA, CDR2 SQIVND (reference sequence). The CDR3 loop reads CASSTYQGTYGYTF. The CDR3 DNA reads as TGTGCCAGTAGTACCTACCAGGGAACGTATGGCTACACCTTC.

On this clone itself: Other DNA sequences in the same sample also yield this CDR3. This chain joins TRBV5-1 and TRBJ1-4, with D unresolved. Trimming took off 0 bases at V and 4 bases at J, with 10 bases between the two ends. Germline V lookup: CDR1 SGHRS, CDR2 YFSETQ. The CDR3 has 15 amino acids. CDR3 amino acids: CASSLAGTVNEKLFF. The CDR3 bases are TGCGCCAGCAGCTTGGCCGGAACAGTTAATGAAAAACTGTTTTTT.

J is TRBJ1-6 and V is TRBV6-1; D is undetermined. Germline V lookup: CDR1 MNHNS, CDR2 SASEGT. This CDR3 region has 13 residues. Trimming took off 0 bases at V and 8 bases at J, with 5 bases between the two ends. The CDR3 bases are TGTGCCAGCAGTGAAGCGCGAGATTCACCCCTCCACTTT. Encoded protein: CASSEARDSPLHF.

The rearrangement links TRBV2 to TRBJ1-2, with TRBD1 identical over 7 bases. The CDR3 totals 13 residues. Germline loops: CDR1 SNHLY, CDR2 FYNNEI. Losses at the gene ends were 5 bases for V and 6 bases for J; bases not matched to a gene: 6. The CDR3 loop is CASSPGTVDGYTF. The CDR3 nucleotides are TGTGCCAGCAGTCCCGGGACAGTGGATGGCTACACCTTC.

The V and J genes are TRBV24-1 and TRBJ2-2; weak D call: TRBD1 (6 bases). The germline V gene has CDR1 KGHDR and CDR2 SFDVKD. There are 16 residues in the CDR3. V shed 4 bases and J shed 5 bases, with 16 bases lying between them. The CDR3 region is CATSDALQGKTGELFF. The CDR3 DNA follows: TGTGCCACCAGTGACGCCCTACAGGGTAAAACCGGGGAGCTGTTTTTT.

This clone was counted a single time. This chain links TRBV28 with TRBJ2-7; D is unresolved. This CDR3 comprises 10 residues. From germline, CDR1 is MDHEN and CDR2 SYDVKM. Trimming took off 8 bases at V and 3 bases at J, with 5 bases between the two ends. The CDR3 coding sequence is TGTGCCAGCCAAAACTACGAGCAGTACTTC. It specifies CASQNYEQYF.